Listed below are T cell receptor beta chains from one sample, sequenced in a study of PD-1 blockade in mismatch repair-deficient tumors. Some clones are missing from TCRdb's copy, which holds only in-frame ones; the method was immunoSEQ multiplex PCR. The profile shows around 100,000 clones, around 80% of them singletons. The sequenced sample was peripheral blood, obtained 60 weeks after starting pembrolizumab. Source of these receptors: an adult with mismatch repair-deficient cancer. CDR3s include the opening cysteine and the closing phenylalanine or tryptophan. A D gene is named only where the DNA matches it firmly. Size is stated for part of the rows, as once, few or many counts, or as a class when the clone is expanded.

clone size | D gene | J gene | V gene | CDR3 DNA | CDR3 protein
once | TRBD2 | TRBJ2-1 | TRBV11-1 | TGTGCCAGCAGCTTAGGGGGAACTAGCGTATTCTACAATGAGCAGTTCTTC | CASSLGGTSVFYNEQFF
few | . | TRBJ1-2 | TRBV6-5 | TGTGCCAGCAGCCAAGGATATGGCTACACCTTC | CASSQGYGYTF
. | . | TRBJ2-2 | TRBV9 | TGTGCCAGCAGCGCAAATCGAGGGGAGCTGTTTTTT | CASSANRGELFF
. | . | TRBJ1-4 | TRBV4-3 | TGCGCCAGCAGCCAACCTGGAGGGGAGAGGGAAAAACTGTTTTTT | CASSQPGGEREKLFF
. | . | TRBJ2-7 | TRBV11-2 | TGTGCCAGCAGCTTAGGAGTGAGCTACGAGCAGTACTTC | CASSLGVSYEQYF
few | . | TRBJ2-7 | TRBV27 | TGTGCCAGCAGTTTATCGAAGGGTTTCTTCTACGAGCAGTACTTC | CASSLSKGFFYEQYF
. | . | TRBJ1-3 | TRBV30 | TGTGCCTGGAGTGGGAGCACTGGAAACACCATATATTTT | CAWSGSTGNTIYF
. | . | TRBJ2-7 | TRBV30 | TGTGCCTGTGTCACGGGTGGCTCCCCCTACGAGCAGTACTTC | CACVTGGSPYEQYF
. | TRBD1 | TRBJ2-5 | TRBV29-1 | TGCAGCGTTGAACGGACAGGGACCGAGACCCAGTACTTC | CSVERTGTETQYF
. | TRBD1 | TRBJ2-7 | TRBV6-5 | TGTGCCAGCAGTTCCACCGGGACAGGGAACCACTACGAGCAGTACTTC | CASSSTGTGNHYEQYF
. | . | TRBJ1-1 | TRBV2 | TGTGCCAGCAGTGAGTTTAGACAGCTGGAGCTAAGCGCTGAAGCTTTCTTT | CASSEFRQLELSAEAFF
once | . | TRBJ2-7 | TRBV18 | TGTGCCAGCTCACCGCAGGCAGGCGGATCCTACGAGCAGTACTTC | CASSPQAGGSYEQYF
. | . | TRBJ2-7 | TRBV11-3 | TGTGCCAGCAGCATACCTCCTCGGACAGCCTCCTACGAGCAGTACTTC | CASSIPPRTASYEQYF
. | TRBD1 | TRBJ1-1 | TRBV6-5 | TGTGCCAGCAGCAGGACAGGGTACGCTGAAGCTTTCTTT | CASSRTGYAEAFF
few | . | TRBJ2-3 | TRBV5-1 | TGCGCCAGCAGCTTGCAAGGAGGGCCGGGAGATACGCAGTATTTT | CASSLQGGPGDTQYF
. | . | TRBJ1-2 | TRBV5-1 | TGCGCCAGCAGCCAAGAAGACGGAAGATATGGCTACACCTTC | CASSQEDGRYGYTF
few | . | TRBJ1-2 | TRBV10-3 | TGTGCCATCCAACCCGGGACTCAATATGGCTACACCTTC | CAIQPGTQYGYTF
. | . | TRBJ1-1 | TRBV18 | TGTGCCAGCTGGTATGAGATCGGGAACACTGAAGCTTTCTTT | CASWYEIGNTEAFF
few | . | TRBJ2-3 | TRBV7-3 | TGTGCCAGCAGCTTTACAGACACAGATACGCAGTATTTT | CASSFTDTDTQYF
. | TRBD1 | TRBJ1-2 | TRBV30 | TGTGCCTGGAGATACTCAGGGGGGAAGGACTATGGCTACACCTTC | CAWRYSGGKDYGYTF
once | . | TRBJ1-2 | TRBV6-5 | TGTGCCAGCAGTTACGGCAGCCAAGCTAACTATGGCTACACCTTC | CASSYGSQANYGYTF
. | TRBD2 | TRBJ2-7 | TRBV30 | TGTGCCTGGAGTGTACCGGCTAGCGGGAGAGGAGAGCAGTACTTC | CAWSVPASGRGEQYF
. | TRBD2 | TRBJ2-1 | TRBV5-4 | TGTGCCAGCAGCCCCCGACTAGCGGGGGGCAATGAGCAGTTCTTC | CASSPRLAGGNEQFF